This is a list of T cell receptor beta chains from one sample in a study of identical twins. Each CDR3 protein is one row after TCRdb ran MiXCR on the 5' RACE reads. The profile shows under 300,000 distinct CDR3 sequences, around 6.5% of them singletons. The data were also submitted as part of a second study, on T cells expressing NK-cell markers.

The material sequenced was CD8+ T cells sorted from blood. These receptors all stem from a woman aged 18-35 years in good health. The CDR3 runs from the conserved cysteine through the conserved F or W. The D gene is left open where the match is weak. Some rows have no size entry. The others give once, few or many, or a class for an expanded clone.

size	D	V	J	DNA	CDR3
.	TRBD1	TRBV10-3	TRBJ1-1	TGTGCCATCAGTGAGTCGACGAGTTACAGGGGAGACACTGAAGCTTTCTTT	CAISESTSYRGDTEAFF
.	TRBD1	TRBV7-9	TRBJ1-1	TGTGCCAGCAGCTGGACAGGGATGAACACTGAAGCTTTCTTT	CASSWTGMNTEAFF
few	TRBD1	TRBV5-1	TRBJ2-1	TGCGCCAGCAGGCCGGGACAGCACAATGAGCAGTTCTTC	CASRPGQHNEQFF
.	TRBD1	TRBV6-5	TRBJ1-5	TGTGCCAGCAGTTCCACAGGGGGCCAGCCCCAGCATTTT	CASSSTGGQPQHF
.	TRBD1	TRBV15	TRBJ1-1	TGTGCCACCAGCAGAGATCCGGGACAGGGAAAAGCTTTCTTT	CATSRDPGQGKAFF
.	TRBD1	TRBV7-9	TRBJ1-6	TGTGCCAGCAGCCACGACAGGGAAGGTTCACCCCTCCACTTT	CASSHDREGSPLHF
many	.	TRBV4-1	TRBJ1-2	TGCGCCAGCAGCCAAGAGAAGGGGGGCTACACCTTC	CASSQEKGGYTF
.	TRBD1	TRBV11-3	TRBJ2-7	TGTGCCAGCAGCTCCCCCCCAGGGGGCGGCTACGAGCAGTACTTC	CASSSPPGGGYEQYF
.	TRBD2	TRBV27	TRBJ2-3	TGTGCCAGCAGTCCAACTAGCGGGAGGGTCACAGATACGCAGTATTTT	CASSPTSGRVTDTQYF
.	TRBD2	TRBV11-2	TRBJ2-7	TGTGCCAGCAGCTTACAGGGACTACCGACTACCTACGAGCAGTACTTC	CASSLQGLPTTYEQYF
few	TRBD1	TRBV7-9	TRBJ2-3	TGTGCCAGCAGCTTAACAGGGGCTAGCACAGATACGCAGTATTTT	CASSLTGASTDTQYF
.	.	TRBV5-5	TRBJ2-3	TGTGCCAGCAGCGCCGGACTCGCCGGTGGTGCGCAGCTTTTT	CASSAGLAGGAQLF
many	TRBD1	TRBV29-1	TRBJ1-2	TGCAGCGTTACCCGTCAGGGGGTCTATGGCTACACCTTC	CSVTRQGVYGYTF
.	.	TRBV2	TRBJ2-3	TGTGCCTCCATCGAGGTCACAGACATCACAGATACGCAGTATTTT	CASIEVTDITDTQYF
few	TRBD1	TRBV7-9	TRBJ1-4	TGTGCCAGCGGTGGACAGGTTGAAAAACTGTTTTTT	CASGGQVEKLFF
few	.	TRBV25-1	TRBJ2-1	TGTGCCGCAGGGGCCCCATACAATGAGCAGTTCTTC	CAAGAPYNEQFF